This is a list of T cell receptor beta chains from one sample in a study of T cells expressing NK-cell markers. TCRdb re-analyzed the 5' RACE reads; it lists each CDR3 protein once, without DNA. The sample has 400,000 or so distinct CDR3 sequences; the top ten hold roughly 10%. The sample consisted of blood T cells: a sorted CD56 or NKG2C T cell subset, CD4+ or CD8+ T cells, or bulk PBMC T cells (not recorded which). These receptors originate from a woman between 45 and 60 years old in good health. CDR3s include the opening cysteine and the closing phenylalanine or tryptophan.

>TRBJ2-5|TRBV12-3/TRBV12-4
CASSPARGLAGGNETQYF
>TRBJ1-3|TRBV3-1
CASSRSEVGNTIYF
>TRBJ2-1|TRBV12-3/TRBV12-4
CASSSSGLASYNEQFF
>TRBJ2-1|TRBV29-1
CSVERAATEQFF
>TRBJ1-1|TRBV2
CASSVYGGVNTEAFF
>TRBJ2-7|TRBV5-1
CASSLVGTTEEQYF
>TRBJ1-2|TRBV6-1
CAILPWSNYGYTF
>TRBJ1-5|TRBV12-3/TRBV12-4
CASSFGSGQPQHF
>TRBJ2-2|TRBV11-3
CASSYGLAGGTGELFF
>TRBJ2-3|TRBV5-1
CASSLEGPGLAGALGDTQYF
>TRBJ2-5|TRBV27
CASSLYQGEFETQYF
>TRBJ2-1|TRBV29-1
CSVEGGRVVYNEQFF
>TRBJ2-2|TRBV2
CASEETGTGTGELFF
>TRBJ1-5|TRBV5-1
CASRSRPGAAQPQHF
>TRBJ2-2|TRBV19
CASSILEGVGTGELFF
>TRBJ2-1|TRBV15
CATSRARPGGPGEQFF
>TRBJ2-1|TRBV3-1
CASETSGKGTEQFF
>TRBJ2-3|TRBV27
CASSTRGSPLDTQYF
>TRBJ2-1|TRBV5-1
CASSLRGNYNEQFF
>TRBJ2-1|TRBV7-9
CASSPLAGVFNEQFF
>TRBJ2-1|TRBV24-1
CATSDRPWNEQFF